A single T cell receptor (beta chain) is shown here with its context. Its antigen remains unidentified. PCR amplification relied on 60 Vbeta primers (plus 13 Jbeta primers). The data were produced by immunoSEQ multiplex PCR, yet TCRdb's version contains in-frame clones alone and is incomplete. The sample lists 90,000 to 130,000 clones; about 80% were seen once. Donors likely had unrecorded immune exposures despite being nominally healthy when sampled. The entry originates in a study of cytomegalovirus exposure and HLA in healthy donors. In germline, CDR1 is LNHDA, CDR2 SQIVND (reference sequence). CDR3 length equals 15 residues. The ends lost 3 bases at V and 0 bases at J; junction bases unmatched: 3. Study conclusions and caveats: In a later analysis, compared with equally common non-associated chains, HLA-associated beta chains were more expanded. Researchers catalogued around 150 TCR beta chains as cytomegalovirus-associated.

Sequenced material: PBMCs. The source is a young woman in good health and CMV-seropositive. The chain carries TRBV19 and TRBJ2-3; 7 bases fit TRBD2. In DNA form, the CDR3 reads TGTGCCAGTAGTATCTCGCGGGAGAGCACAGATACGCAGTATTTT. Its translation is CASSISRESTDTQYF.